A single TCR beta chain is shown here with its context. Antigen specificity is unknown. Full-length variable regions came from constant-region reverse primers plus semi-nested Nested Universal Primer A PCR. TCRdb ran MiXCR on the 5' RACE reads and lists one entry per CDR3 protein. Of approximately 8,200 distinct CDR3 sequences in the sample, approximately 71% were seen once. Losses at the gene ends were 6 bases for V and 5 bases for J; bases not matched to a gene: 13. Germline CDR1 is SQVTM and CDR2 is ANQGSEA. CDR3 length equals 15 residues. Findings and caveats of the study: Tumor-infiltrating Treg TCR alpha and beta sequences overlapped most with tumor naive CD4+ T cells, then blood naive. Larger-cohort validation covered only one TCR beta V-J rearrangement. Tumor memory CD4+ T cell TCR gene usage was found to cluster with blood and lymph node memory CD4+ cells and with lymph node naive CD4+ cells.

The sequencing sample was made of tumor-infiltrating naive CD4+ T cells sorted from the breast tumor. Subset meaning: naive CD4+ T cells, CD4+CD45RA+CD25-. V is TRBV29-1 and J is TRBJ2-1, with 7 bases aligning to TRBD2. The receptor's source is a female donor with breast cancer. The CDR3 is CSVGGSGVIDNEQFF. CDR3 sequence (DNA): TGCAGCGTGGGGGGGTCGGGAGTCATCGACAATGAGCAGTTCTTC.